The rows below give T cell receptor beta chains drawn from one sample of a study of blood T cell repertoires in COVID-19. Produced via immunoSEQ multiplex PCR; TCRdb's table is partial and in-frame only. The data contain a few hundred thousand clones, roughly four fifths of them singletons. The material sequenced was PBMCs or T cells enriched from blood (not recorded which). All receptors come from a man aged 40-49 years who had recovered from COVID-19. The CDR3 runs from the conserved cysteine through the conserved F or W. Fields, in order: D gene, V gene, clone size, J gene, CDR3 protein, CDR3 DNA. D genes are given only for firm matches. Only some rows state a clone size, as once, few, many or a class for expanded clones.

>TRBD1|TRBV5-1|.|TRBJ1-2
CATTTASGTGGNGYTF
TGCGCCACGACGACGGCATCCGGGACAGGGGGCAATGGCTACACCTTC
>.|TRBV11-2|.|TRBJ2-7
CASSLDQDYEQYF
TGTGCCAGCAGCTTAGATCAGGACTACGAGCAGTACTTC
>.|TRBV12-3/TRBV12-4|.|TRBJ1-1
CASSQNTEAFF
TGTGCCAGCAGTCAGAACACTGAAGCTTTCTTT
>TRBD1|TRBV19|.|TRBJ1-5
CASSAADRGGNNQPQHF
TGTGCCAGTAGTGCCGCTGACAGGGGGGGAAACAATCAGCCCCAGCATTTT
>.|TRBV6-5|once|TRBJ2-5
CASSYYHRDQETQYF
TGTGCCAGCAGTTACTATCATCGGGACCAAGAGACCCAGTACTTC
>TRBD1|TRBV28|.|TRBJ1-6
CASRARDRYNSPLHF
TGTGCCAGCAGGGCCCGGGACAGATATAATTCACCCCTCCACTTT
>.|TRBV11-2|few|TRBJ1-2
CASSSTGNYGYTF
TGTGCCAGCAGCTCGACAGGCAACTATGGCTACACCTTC
>TRBD1|TRBV19|.|TRBJ1-2
CASRTLHTGQGSDGYTF
TGTGCCAGTAGGACCCTCCATACGGGACAGGGGTCAGATGGCTACACCTTC
>.|TRBV14|.|TRBJ2-5
CASSHYSKETQYF
TGTGCCAGCAGCCATTACAGTAAAGAGACCCAGTACTTC
>.|TRBV12-3/TRBV12-4|.|TRBJ2-7
CASGTGYGEEQYF
TGTGCCAGCGGTACAGGGTACGGGGAGGAGCAGTACTTC
>TRBD1|TRBV11-2|.|TRBJ2-3
CASSGQAINTDTQYF
TGTGCCAGCAGTGGACAGGCCATAAACACAGATACGCAGTATTTT
>.|TRBV14|.|TRBJ1-1
CASSQGGHTEAFF
TGTGCCAGCAGCCAAGGGGGGCACACTGAAGCTTTCTTT
>TRBD2|TRBV7-8|.|TRBJ2-5
CASSLAPLAGVQETQYF
TGTGCCAGCAGCTTAGCGCCACTAGCGGGGGTGCAAGAGACCCAGTACTTC
>.|TRBV2|.|TRBJ1-2
CASSIGQIFNYGYTF
TGTGCCAGCAGTATAGGACAGATTTTTAACTATGGCTACACCTTC
>.|TRBV21-1|.|TRBJ1-5
CASSKGTPPWPQHF
TGTGCCAGCAGCAAAGGGACACCACCGTGGCCCCAGCATTTT
>.|TRBV19|.|TRBJ2-2
CASSSWTDNTGELFF
TGTGCCAGTAGTTCCTGGACAGATAACACCGGGGAGCTGTTTTTT
>TRBD1|TRBV3-1/TRBV3-2|.|TRBJ1-1
CASSQAGTAGGAFF
TGTGCCAGCAGCCAAGCCGGGACAGCCGGAGGAGCTTTCTTT
>.|TRBV18|.|TRBJ1-1
CASDRGIGTEAFF
TGTGCCAGCGACCGGGGTATAGGTACTGAAGCTTTCTTT
>TRBD1|TRBV11-3|.|TRBJ2-2
CASSRGQGRAGELFF
TGTGCCAGCAGCCGAGGACAGGGAAGGGCCGGGGAGCTGTTTTTT
>TRBD2|TRBV3-1/TRBV3-2|.|TRBJ2-2
CASSQASLAGAGELFF
TGTGCCAGCAGCCAAGCCTCACTAGCGGGAGCCGGGGAGCTGTTTTTT
>.|TRBV5-5|.|TRBJ1-6
CASGWSLSESNSPLHF
TGTGCCAGCGGGTGGAGTCTCTCGGAGAGCAATTCACCCCTCCACTTT
>TRBD1|TRBV25-1|.|TRBJ2-3
CASSEDRASFTDTQYF
TGTGCCAGCAGTGAAGACAGGGCATCTTTCACAGATACGCAGTATTTT